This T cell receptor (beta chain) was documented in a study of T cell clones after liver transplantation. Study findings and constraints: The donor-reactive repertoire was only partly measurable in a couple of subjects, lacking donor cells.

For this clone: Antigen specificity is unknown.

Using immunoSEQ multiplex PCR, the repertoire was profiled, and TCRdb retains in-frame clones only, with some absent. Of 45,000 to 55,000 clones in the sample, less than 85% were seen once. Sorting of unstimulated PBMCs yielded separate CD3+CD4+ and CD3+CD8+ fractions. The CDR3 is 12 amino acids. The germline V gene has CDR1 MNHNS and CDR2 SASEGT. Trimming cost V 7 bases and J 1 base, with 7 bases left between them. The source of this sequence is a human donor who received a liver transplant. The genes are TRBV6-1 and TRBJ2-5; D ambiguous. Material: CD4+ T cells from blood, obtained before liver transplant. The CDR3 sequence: CASMKLQETQYF. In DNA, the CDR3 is TGTGCCAGCATGAAGCTCCAAGAGACCCAGTACTTC.